These 13 T cell receptor beta chains were sequenced from one sample in a study of cytomegalovirus exposure and HLA in healthy donors listed by TCRdb under 2017. The library came from the immunoSEQ multiplex PCR assay. The multiplex PCR relied on a mix of 60 forward primers for TCR Vbeta segments and 13 reverse primers for TCR Jbeta segments. TCRdb took this table from immuneACCESS and kept in-frame rearrangements with V and J called. Such tables lack part of the clones; where checked against another copy, unresolved V genes explain under half of the gap, and the rest is unexplained. This sample's table contains 130,000 or so clones. Roughly 1.5% of the sample belongs to the ten largest clones. Sequenced material: PBMCs. These receptors all come from a woman between 40 and 55 years old in good health and CMV-seronegative.

The rearrangement uses TRBV2 and TRBJ2-3; weak D call: TRBD1 (6 bases). V lost 7 bases and J lost 0, with 11 bases in between. This CDR3 spans 14 amino acids. Germline V gives CDR1 SNHLY, CDR2 FYNNEI. This CDR3 reads CASNRDTSTDTQYF. The CDR3, as DNA: TGTGCCAGCAACCGGGACACTAGCACAGATACGCAGTATTTT.

To note about this clone: The same CDR3 is also encoded by other DNA sequences in this sample. The rearrangement links TRBV5-1 to TRBJ1-6, with TRBD1 identical over 8 bases. The CDR3 sequence is 14 residues long. Unmatched junction bases numbered 0, after V lost 0 bases and J lost 7 bases. The germline V gene has CDR1 SGHRS and CDR2 YFSETQ. The CDR3 DNA is TGCGCCAGCAGCTTGGGACAGGGGAATTCACCCCTCCACTTT. Its protein is CASSLGQGNSPLHF.

The V gene is TRBV28, the J gene TRBJ1-1; no firm D call. Germline V gene lookup returns CDR1 MDHEN and CDR2 SYDVKM. The ends were cut back, 6 bases at V and 1 base at J, with 9 bases in the middle. The CDR3 covers 13 residues. The CDR3 here is CASRDAGNTEAFF. The CDR3 DNA follows: TGTGCCAGCAGAGATGCGGGGAACACTGAAGCTTTCTTT.

The chain has TRBV5-1 and TRBJ1-1, with 8 positions matching TRBD1. This CDR3 has 15 residues. With V trimmed by 0 bases and J by 3 bases, 4 bases remained unmatched. Germline V gene sequence: CDR1 SGHRS, CDR2 YFSETQ. The CDR3 nucleotides are TGCGCCAGCAGCTTGGCAGGCAGGGGGCACACTGAAGCTTTCTTT. This codes for CASSLAGRGHTEAFF.

In regard to this clone: Other DNA sequences in this specimen translate into the identical CDR3. The chain joins TRBV9 to TRBJ2-7; a weak D match, TRBD2 (7 bases). Between the trimmed V and J ends, which lost 4 bases and 0 bases, there was a span of 11 bases. Germline V gives CDR1 SGDLS, CDR2 YYNGEE. The length of the CDR3 is 14 residues. The CDR3 region has the DNA TGTGCCAGCAGCTTAAGGGGGGGCTCCTACGAGCAGTACTTC. It encodes CASSLRGGSYEQYF.

This chain uses TRBV19 with TRBJ2-2; possibly TRBD1 for D (5 bases). The CDR3 has 16 amino acids. V shed 6 bases and J shed 4 bases, with 18 bases lying between them. Germline loops: CDR1 LNHDA, CDR2 SQIVND (reference sequence). The CDR3 nucleotides are TGTGCCAGTAGAAACCGACAGTTTACAGGCACCGGGGAGCTGTTTTTT. It codes for CASRNRQFTGTGELFF.

The chain recombines TRBV25-1 with TRBJ1-1, with D possibly TRBD1 on 5 matching bases. The germline V gene encodes CDR1 MGHDK and CDR2 SYGVNS. The CDR3 contains 15 residues. Trimming stripped 2 bases from V and 4 bases from J, with 14 bases between. DNA of the CDR3: TGTGCCAGCAGTGAAAGTAAGGGAAGGGGCACTGAAGCTTTCTTT. It encodes CASSESKGRGTEAFF. The variable domain in full, completed from reference TRBV25-1 and TRBJ1-1, reads EADIYQTPRYLVIGTGKKITLECSQTMGHDKMYWYQQDPGMELHLIHYSYGVNSTEKGDLSSESTVSRIRTEHFPLTLESARPSHTSQYLCASSESKGRGTEAFFGQGTRLTVV.

The chain uses TRBV5-5 and TRBJ1-5; D unresolved. The germline gives CDR1 SGHKS, CDR2 YYEKEE (reference sequence). Between the trimmed V and J ends, which lost 0 bases and 2 bases, there was a span of 12 bases. This CDR3 region has 16 residues. CDR3: CASSLAGELRNQPQHF. DNA of the CDR3: TGTGCCAGCAGCTTGGCCGGGGAATTGCGCAATCAGCCCCAGCATTTT.

The rearrangement joins TRBV6-1 to TRBJ1-2; D is perhaps TRBD1 (5 bases). This CDR3 is built from 11 residues. The V end was cut by 5 bases, the J end by 14 bases, with 15 bases between. The germline CDR1 and CDR2 sequences are MNHNS and SASEGT. CDR3 coding DNA: TGTGCCAGCAGTCTGGCGGCAGGGTGTACCTTC. The encoded protein is CASSLAAGCTF.

With respect to this clone: This sample also contains other DNA sequences that code for the same CDR3. This rearrangement joins TRBV4-3 to TRBJ2-6; D perhaps matches TRBD1 (5 bases). V lost 0 bases, J lost 2 bases, and 8 bases lay in between. CDR3 length: 16 amino acids. Germline CDR1 and CDR2: LGHNA and YSLEER. The DNA of the CDR3 is TGCGCCAGCAGCCAAGAGTCAGGGACTGGGGCCAACGTCCTGACTTTC. This sequence encodes CASSQESGTGANVLTF.

The CDR3 loop reads CAISATGGDTGELFF. DNA of the CDR3: TGTGCCATCAGTGCTACCGGGGGGGACACCGGGGAGCTGTTTTTT. This chain connects TRBV10-3 to TRBJ2-2; 8 bases are a match to TRBD2. CDR3 length equals 15 residues. The V gene's germline CDR1 is ENHRY and CDR2 SYGVKD. V lost 4 bases, J lost 3 bases, and 4 bases stayed unmatched.

The genes are TRBV27 and TRBJ1-5, with D perhaps matching TRBD1 (5 bases). The ends were cut back, 6 bases at V and 0 bases at J, with 9 bases in the middle. The CDR3 has 14 amino acids. Germline CDR1 and CDR2: MNHEY and SMNVEV (reference sequence). CDR3 DNA sequence: TGTGCCAGCAGGTTGGGGGGTAGCAATCAGCCCCAGCATTTT. It codes for CASRLGGSNQPQHF.

This chain uses TRBV4-1 with TRBJ2-1; 7 bases align to TRBD1. This CDR3 has 15 amino acids. CDR1 and CDR2 (germline): MGHRA, YSYEKL. Trimming at V came to 4 bases and at J to 4 bases, leaving 7 bases not matched to a gene. DNA of the CDR3: TGCGCCAGCAGCCTCACGACAGGGTCGTACAATGAGCAGTTCTTC. Its translation is CASSLTTGSYNEQFF.